The source of this TCR beta chain is a study of cytomegalovirus exposure and HLA in healthy donors. Study conclusions and caveats: The study designated 160 or so TCR beta chains cytomegalovirus-associated. Testing in vitro showed a few CMV-associated chains specific for CMV antigens. Later, an analysis found that TCR clusters from the first cohort tended to co-occur in the roughly 110 validation repertoires.

Trimming at V came to 2 bases and at J to 0 bases, leaving 8 bases not matched to a gene. Germline CDR1 reads KGHSH; CDR2 reads LQKENI. This CDR3 contains 17 residues. Assay: immunoSEQ multiplex PCR; the TCRdb copy retains only in-frame clones and omits some. The top ten hold under 7% of the sample, which has approximately 60,000 clones, approximately 95% seen once. It was the roughly 130-subject validation cohort, separate from the roughly 700-subject first cohort, to which the donors belonged. Regarding this clone: Its antigen is not identified.

The J gene is TRBJ2-3, the V gene TRBV18; 7 nucleotides agree with TRBD2. The sample taken for sequencing was PBMCs. The receptor's source is a woman between 18 and 29 years old in good health and CMV-seronegative. In DNA, the CDR3 is TGTGCCAGCTCACCAAGTCTCGGGAGGACTAGCACAGATACGCAGTATTTT. It is translated as CASSPSLGRTSTDTQYF.